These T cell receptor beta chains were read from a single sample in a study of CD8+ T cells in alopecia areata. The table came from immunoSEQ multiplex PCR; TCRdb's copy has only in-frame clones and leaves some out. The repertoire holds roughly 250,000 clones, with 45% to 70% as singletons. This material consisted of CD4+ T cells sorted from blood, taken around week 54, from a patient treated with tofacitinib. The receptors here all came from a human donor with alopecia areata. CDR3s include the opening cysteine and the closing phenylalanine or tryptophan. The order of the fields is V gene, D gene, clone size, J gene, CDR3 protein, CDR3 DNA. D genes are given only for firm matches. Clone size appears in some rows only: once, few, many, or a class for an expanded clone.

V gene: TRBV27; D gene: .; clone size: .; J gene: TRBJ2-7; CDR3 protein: CASSLKGQSYEQYF; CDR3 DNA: TGTGCCAGCAGTTTAAAGGGGCAATCCTACGAGCAGTACTTC
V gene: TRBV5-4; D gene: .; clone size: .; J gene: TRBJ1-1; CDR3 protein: CASSIAGLNTEAFF; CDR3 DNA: TGTGCCAGCAGCATCGCCGGACTGAACACTGAAGCTTTCTTT
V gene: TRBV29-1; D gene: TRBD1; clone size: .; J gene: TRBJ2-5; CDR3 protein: CSVGTGVETQYF; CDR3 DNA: TGCAGCGTGGGGACAGGGGTGGAGACCCAGTACTTC
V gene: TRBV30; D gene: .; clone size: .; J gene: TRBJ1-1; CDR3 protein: CAWSGTVNTEAFF; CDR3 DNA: TGTGCCTGGAGTGGGACGGTGAACACTGAAGCTTTCTTT
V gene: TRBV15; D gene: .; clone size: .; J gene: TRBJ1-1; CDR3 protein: CATSGNTEAFF; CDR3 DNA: TGTGCCACCAGCGGGAACACTGAAGCTTTCTTT
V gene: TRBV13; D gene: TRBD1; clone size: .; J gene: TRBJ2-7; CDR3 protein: CASSRGQAAYEQYF; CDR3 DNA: TGTGCCAGCAGCCGCGGACAGGCAGCCTACGAGCAGTACTTC
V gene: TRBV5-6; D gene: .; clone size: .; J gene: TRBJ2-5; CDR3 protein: CASSLWGIGTRQETQYF; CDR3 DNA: TGTGCCAGCAGCTTGTGGGGGATCGGGACTCGGCAAGAGACCCAGTACTTC
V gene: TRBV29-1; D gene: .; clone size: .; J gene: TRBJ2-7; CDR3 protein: CSVGGTYEQYF; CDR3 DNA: TGCAGCGTTGGCGGAACCTACGAGCAGTACTTC
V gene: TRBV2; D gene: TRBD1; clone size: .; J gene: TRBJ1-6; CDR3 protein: CASHPQGTYNSPLHF; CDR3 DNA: TGTGCCAGCCATCCACAGGGGACCTATAATTCACCCCTCCACTTT
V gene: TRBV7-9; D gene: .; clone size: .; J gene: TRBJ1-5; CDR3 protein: CASSLVGWNQPQHF; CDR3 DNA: TGTGCCAGCAGCTTAGTCGGGTGGAATCAGCCCCAGCATTTT
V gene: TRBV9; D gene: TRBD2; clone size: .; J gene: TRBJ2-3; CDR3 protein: CASSVALAGGTDTQYF; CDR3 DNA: TGTGCCAGCAGCGTAGCGCTAGCGGGAGGCACAGATACGCAGTATTTT
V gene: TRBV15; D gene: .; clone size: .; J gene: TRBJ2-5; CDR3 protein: CATSRPQETQYF; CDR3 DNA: TGTGCCACCAGCAGACCCCAAGAGACCCAGTACTTC
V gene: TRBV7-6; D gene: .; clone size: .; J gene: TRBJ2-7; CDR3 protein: CASSLGTGLESYEQYF; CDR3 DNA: TGTGCCAGCAGCTTAGGTACAGGGCTTGAATCCTACGAGCAGTACTTC
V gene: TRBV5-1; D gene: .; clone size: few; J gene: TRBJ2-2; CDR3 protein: CASSLGRVGSTGELFF; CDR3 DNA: TGCGCCAGCAGCTTGGGCAGGGTCGGGAGCACCGGGGAGCTGTTTTTT
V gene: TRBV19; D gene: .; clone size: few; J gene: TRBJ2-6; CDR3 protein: CASGDGRSGANVLTF; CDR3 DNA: TGTGCCAGTGGGGACGGAAGATCTGGGGCCAACGTCCTGACTTTC
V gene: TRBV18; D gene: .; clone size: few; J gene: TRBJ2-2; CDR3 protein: CASSLVTNTGELFF; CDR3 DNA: TGTGCCAGCTCTCTCGTTACGAACACCGGGGAGCTGTTTTTT
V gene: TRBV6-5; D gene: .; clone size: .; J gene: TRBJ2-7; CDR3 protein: CASGRFGYEQYF; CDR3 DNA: TGTGCCAGCGGCCGGTTTGGGTACGAGCAGTACTTC
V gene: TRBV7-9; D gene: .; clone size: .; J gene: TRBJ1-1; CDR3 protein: CASSSGVSTEAFF; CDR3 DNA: TGTGCTAGCAGCTCAGGGGTTTCCACTGAAGCTTTCTTT
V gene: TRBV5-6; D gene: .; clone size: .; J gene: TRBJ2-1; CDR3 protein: CASSSNYNEQFF; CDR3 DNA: TGTGCCAGCAGCTCGAACTACAATGAGCAGTTCTTC
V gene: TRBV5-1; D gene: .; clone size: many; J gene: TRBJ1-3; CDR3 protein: CASSRDGSLSGNTIYF; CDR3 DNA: TGCGCCAGCAGCCGGGACGGATCCCTCTCTGGAAACACCATATATTTT
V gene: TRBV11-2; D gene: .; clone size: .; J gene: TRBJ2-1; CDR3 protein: CASSLETASFDEQFF; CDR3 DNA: TGTGCCAGCAGCTTAGAGACAGCCAGTTTCGATGAGCAGTTCTTC
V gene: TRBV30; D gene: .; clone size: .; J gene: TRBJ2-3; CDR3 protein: CAWSVSDTQYF; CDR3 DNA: TGTGCCTGGAGTGTCTCGGATACGCAGTATTTT
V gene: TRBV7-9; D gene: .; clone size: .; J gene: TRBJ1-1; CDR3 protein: CASIPQGGEAFF; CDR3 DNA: TGTGCCAGCATCCCACAGGGAGGCGAAGCTTTCTTT
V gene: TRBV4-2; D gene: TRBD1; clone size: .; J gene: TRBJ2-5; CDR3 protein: CASSQDGTGAGETQYF; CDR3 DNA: TGTGCCAGCAGCCAAGACGGGACAGGGGCGGGAGAGACCCAGTACTTC
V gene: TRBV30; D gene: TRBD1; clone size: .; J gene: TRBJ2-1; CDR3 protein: CASPGGAIHEQFF; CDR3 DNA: TGTGCCTCCCCAGGGGGCGCGATTCATGAGCAGTTCTTC
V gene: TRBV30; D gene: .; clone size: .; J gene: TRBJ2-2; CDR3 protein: CAWSPRAVKLFF; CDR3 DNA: TGTGCCTGGAGTCCCCGGGCTGTGAAGCTGTTTTTT